The text below deals with one T cell receptor (beta chain). Antigen unknown. The entry originates in a study of regulatory T cells in long-lasting Graves disease. Library construction for TCR beta used iRepertoire HTBI primers and Arm-PCR of CDR3 regions. TCRdb processed the multiplex PCR reads anew with MiXCR; each CDR3 protein has one entry. This sample has around 400,000 distinct CDR3 sequences; around 15% occur once, and the top ten carry about 24%. Whole-study results and caveats: Newly diagnosed Graves' patients had higher TCR diversity than persistent ones.

Time point: newly diagnosed GD, antithyroid drugs for less than 3 months. The TCR library was prepared using RNA isolated from PBMCs. The authors drew approximately 9 milliliters of peripheral blood into EDTA tubes. The clonotype originates from a female donor with Graves disease. The sequenced sample was peripheral blood mononuclear cells (PBMCs), obtained at new diagnosis, from a patient treated with antithyroid drugs.

CDR3 nucleotides: TGCAGTGCTACCTTTGCCCCGTCTCAAGCTTTCTTT. Amino acid sequence: CSATFAPSQAFF. The genes are TRBV20-1 and TRBJ1-1; D is unresolved. Germline V gives CDR1 DFQATT, CDR2 SNEGSKA (reference sequence). V was pared by 4 bases and J by 9 bases, with 15 bases between. The CDR3 runs 12 residues.